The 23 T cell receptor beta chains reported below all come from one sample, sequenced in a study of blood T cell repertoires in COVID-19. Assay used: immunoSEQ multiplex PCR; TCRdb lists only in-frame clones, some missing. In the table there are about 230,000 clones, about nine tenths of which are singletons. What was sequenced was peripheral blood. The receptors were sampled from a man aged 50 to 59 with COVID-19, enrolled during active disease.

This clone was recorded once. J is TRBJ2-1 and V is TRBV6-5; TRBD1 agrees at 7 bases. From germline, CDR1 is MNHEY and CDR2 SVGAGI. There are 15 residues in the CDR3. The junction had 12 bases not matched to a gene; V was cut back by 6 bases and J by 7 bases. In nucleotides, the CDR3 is TGTGCCAGCAGCTCGAGGGACAGAGCCCTAAATGAGCAGTTCTTC. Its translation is CASSSRDRALNEQFF.

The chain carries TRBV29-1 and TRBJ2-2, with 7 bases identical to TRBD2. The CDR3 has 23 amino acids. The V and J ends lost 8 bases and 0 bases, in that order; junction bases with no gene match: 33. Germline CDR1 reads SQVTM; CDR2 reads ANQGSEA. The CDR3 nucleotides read TGCAGCACCCCTAGGTGGGTATGCGGGAGCGATCCCTTGCGAACTCCGAACACCGGGGAGCTGTTTTTT. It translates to CSTPRWVCGSDPLRTPNTGELFF.

CDR3 in DNA: TGTGCCAGCAGCCGGGAGGGGGGAAGCTCCTACGAGCAGTACTTC. Translating it yields CASSREGGSSYEQYF. The rearrangement links TRBV7-2 to TRBJ2-7, with 8 bases matching TRBD2. Germline lookup yields CDR1 SGHTA and CDR2 FQGNSA. The length of the CDR3 is 15 residues. The J segment lost 0 bases and the V segment lost 5 bases, leaving 6 bases of the junction unmatched. The full variable domain, with the rest looked up from reference TRBV7-2 and TRBJ2-7, is GAGVSQSPSNKVTEKGKDVELRCDPISGHTALYWYRQSLGQGLEFLIYFQGNSAPDKSGLPSDRFSAERTGGSVSTLTIQRTQQEDSAVYLCASSREGGSSYEQYFGPGTRLTVT.

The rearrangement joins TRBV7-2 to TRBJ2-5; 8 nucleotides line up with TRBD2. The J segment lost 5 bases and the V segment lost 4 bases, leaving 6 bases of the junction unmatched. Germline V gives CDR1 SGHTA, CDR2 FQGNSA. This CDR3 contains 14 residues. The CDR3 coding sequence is TGTGCCAGCAGCTCTCGGGGGGGCCTGGAGACCCAGTACTTC. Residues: CASSSRGGLETQYF.

The CDR3 protein is CASTPGGPSSGNTIYF. In DNA, the CDR3 is TGTGCCAGCACCCCCGGGGGACCGAGCTCTGGAAACACCATATATTTT. The rearrangement joins TRBV2 to TRBJ1-3; D perhaps matches TRBD1 (5 bases). Germline V CDR1 and CDR2: SNHLY, FYNNEI. This CDR3 is 16 amino acids long. The germline V and J ends were trimmed by 7 bases and 0 bases, with 16 bases remaining between them.

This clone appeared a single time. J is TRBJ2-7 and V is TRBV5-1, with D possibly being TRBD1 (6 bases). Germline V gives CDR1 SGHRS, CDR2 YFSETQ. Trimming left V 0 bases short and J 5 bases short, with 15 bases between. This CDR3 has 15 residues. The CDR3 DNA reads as TGCGCCAGCAGCTTGGGAGTCCAGGGGATTAACGAGCAGTACTTC. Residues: CASSLGVQGINEQYF.

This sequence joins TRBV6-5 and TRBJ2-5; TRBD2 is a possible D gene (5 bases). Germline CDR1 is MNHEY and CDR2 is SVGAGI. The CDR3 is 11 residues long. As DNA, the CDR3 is TGTGCATCTAGAGGGCAAGAGACCCAGTACTTC. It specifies CASRGQETQYF.

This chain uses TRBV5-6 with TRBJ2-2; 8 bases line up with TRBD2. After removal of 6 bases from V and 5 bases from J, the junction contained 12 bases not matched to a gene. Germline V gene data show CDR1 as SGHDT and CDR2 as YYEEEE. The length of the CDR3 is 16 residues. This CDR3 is CASTELGGARTGELFF. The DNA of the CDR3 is TGTGCCAGCACCGAGCTCGGGGGGGCTCGGACCGGGGAGCTGTTTTTT. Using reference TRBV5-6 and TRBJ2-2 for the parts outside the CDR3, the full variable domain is DAGVTQSPTHLIKTRGQQVTLRCSPKSGHDTVSWYQQALGQGPQFIFQYYEEEERQRGNFPDRFSGHQFPNYSSELNVNALLLGDSALYLCASTELGGARTGELFFGEGSRLTVL.

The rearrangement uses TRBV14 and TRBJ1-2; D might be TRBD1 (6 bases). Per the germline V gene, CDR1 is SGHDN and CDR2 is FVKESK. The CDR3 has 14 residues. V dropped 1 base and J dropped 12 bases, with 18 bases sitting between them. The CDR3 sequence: CASSQVTGQPSHTF. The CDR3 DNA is TGTGCCAGCAGCCAAGTCACAGGGCAGCCTTCCCACACCTTC.

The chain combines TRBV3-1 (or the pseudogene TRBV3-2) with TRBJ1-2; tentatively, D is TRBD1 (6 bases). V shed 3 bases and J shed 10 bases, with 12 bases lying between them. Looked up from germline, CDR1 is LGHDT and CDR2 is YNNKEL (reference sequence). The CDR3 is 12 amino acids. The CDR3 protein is CASSHEQGAYTF. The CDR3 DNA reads TGTGCCAGCAGCCATGAACAGGGCGCCTACACCTTC.

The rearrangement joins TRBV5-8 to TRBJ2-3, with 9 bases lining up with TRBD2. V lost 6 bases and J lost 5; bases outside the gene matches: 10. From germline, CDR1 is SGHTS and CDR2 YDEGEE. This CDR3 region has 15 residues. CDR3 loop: CASTRGGAGVDTQYF. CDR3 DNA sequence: TGTGCCAGCACGCGCGGGGGGGCCGGGGTAGATACGCAGTATTTT.

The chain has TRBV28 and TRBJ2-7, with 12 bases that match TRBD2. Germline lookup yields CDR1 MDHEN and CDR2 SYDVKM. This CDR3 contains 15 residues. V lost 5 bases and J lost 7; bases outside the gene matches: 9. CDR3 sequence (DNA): TGTGCCAGCAGTCCCTCTAGCGGGGGGGCGCGAGAGCAGTACTTC. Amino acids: CASSPSSGGAREQYF.

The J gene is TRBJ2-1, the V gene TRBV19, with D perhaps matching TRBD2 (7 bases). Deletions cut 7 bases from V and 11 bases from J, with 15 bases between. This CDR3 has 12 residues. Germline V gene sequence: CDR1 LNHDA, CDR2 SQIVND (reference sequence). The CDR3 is CASTPGGPKQFF. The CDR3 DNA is TGTGCCAGTACCCCCGGGGGGCCAAAGCAGTTCTTC.

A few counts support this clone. The CDR3: CASLRAEENTGELFF. For the CDR3, the DNA is TGCGCCAGCTTAAGAGCGGAAGAGAACACCGGGGAGCTGTTTTTT. The J gene is TRBJ2-2, the V gene TRBV10-1, with D possibly TRBD2 on 5 matching bases. The V gene lost 8 bases and the J gene lost 1 base, with 14 bases spanning the gap. The CDR3 spans 15 residues. In germline, CDR1 is WNHNN, CDR2 SYGVQD (reference sequence).

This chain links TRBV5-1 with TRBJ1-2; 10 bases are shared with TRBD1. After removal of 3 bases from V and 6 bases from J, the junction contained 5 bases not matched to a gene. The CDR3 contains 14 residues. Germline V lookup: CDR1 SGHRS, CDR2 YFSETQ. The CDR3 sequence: CASSSGTGENGYTF. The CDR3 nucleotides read TGCGCCAGCAGCTCCGGGACAGGGGAGAATGGCTACACCTTC.

CDR3: CASSPLWRNTGELFF. CDR3 nucleotide sequence: TGTGCCAGCAGTCCCCTATGGAGAAACACCGGGGAGCTGTTTTTT. This sequence joins TRBV27 and TRBJ2-2; D unclear. Trimming removed 5 bases at V and 2 bases at J, with 12 bases between. Germline CDR1 and CDR2: MNHEY and SMNVEV (reference sequence). CDR3 length: 15 residues.

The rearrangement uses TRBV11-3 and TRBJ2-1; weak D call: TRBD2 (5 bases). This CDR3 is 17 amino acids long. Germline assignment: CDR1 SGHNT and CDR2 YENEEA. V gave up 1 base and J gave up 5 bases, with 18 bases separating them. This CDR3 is CASSLGPGTTRNNEQFF. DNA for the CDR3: TGTGCCAGCAGCTTAGGCCCGGGAACTACTAGGAACAATGAGCAGTTCTTC.

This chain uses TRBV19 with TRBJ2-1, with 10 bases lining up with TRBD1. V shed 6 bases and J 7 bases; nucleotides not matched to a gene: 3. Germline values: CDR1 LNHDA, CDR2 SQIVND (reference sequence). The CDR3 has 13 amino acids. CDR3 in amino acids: CASSRQGANEQFF. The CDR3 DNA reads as TGTGCCAGTAGCCGACAGGGGGCGAATGAGCAGTTCTTC.

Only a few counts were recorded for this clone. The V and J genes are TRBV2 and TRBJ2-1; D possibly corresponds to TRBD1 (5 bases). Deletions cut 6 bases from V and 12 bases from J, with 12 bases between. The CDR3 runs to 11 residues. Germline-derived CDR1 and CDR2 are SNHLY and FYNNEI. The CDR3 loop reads CASRTGNTQFF. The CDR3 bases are TGTGCCAGCAGAACAGGAAACACGCAGTTCTTC. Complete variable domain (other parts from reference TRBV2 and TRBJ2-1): EPEVTQTPSHQVTQMGQEVILRCVPISNHLYFYWYRQILGQKVEFLVSFYNNEISEKSEIFDDQFSVERPDGSNFTLKIRSTKLEDSAMYFCASRTGNTQFFGPGTRLTVL.

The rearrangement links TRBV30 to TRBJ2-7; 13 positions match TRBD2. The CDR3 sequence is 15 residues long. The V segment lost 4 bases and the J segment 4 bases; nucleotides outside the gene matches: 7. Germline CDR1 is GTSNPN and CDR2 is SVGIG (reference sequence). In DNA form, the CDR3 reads TGTGCCTGGATCAAAGGGACTAGCGGGGCATACGAGCAGTACTTC. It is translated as CAWIKGTSGAYEQYF.

CDR3 residues: CASSLGRGVAEKLFF. The CDR3 DNA sequence: TGTGCCAGCAGCTTGGGTCGGGGGGTCGCGGAAAAACTGTTTTTT. The chain couples TRBV5-4 to TRBJ1-4, with D maybe TRBD1 (5 bases). Trimming pared 0 bases from V and 8 bases from J, leaving 14 bases between. Germline V CDR1 and CDR2: SGHNT, YYREEE (reference sequence). CDR3 length: 15 amino acids. The full variable domain, its missing parts supplied by reference TRBV5-4 and TRBJ1-4, is ETGVTQSPTHLIKTRGQQVTLRCSSQSGHNTVSWYQQALGQGPQFIFQYYREEENGRGNFPPRFSGLQFPNYSSELNVNALELDDSALYLCASSLGRGVAEKLFFGSGTQLSVL.

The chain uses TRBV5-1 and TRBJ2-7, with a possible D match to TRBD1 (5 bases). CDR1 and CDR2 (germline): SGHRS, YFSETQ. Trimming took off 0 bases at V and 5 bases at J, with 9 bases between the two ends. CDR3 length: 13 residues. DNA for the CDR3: TGCGCCAGCAGCTTGGAACAGGCCCACGAGCAGTACTTC. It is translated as CASSLEQAHEQYF.

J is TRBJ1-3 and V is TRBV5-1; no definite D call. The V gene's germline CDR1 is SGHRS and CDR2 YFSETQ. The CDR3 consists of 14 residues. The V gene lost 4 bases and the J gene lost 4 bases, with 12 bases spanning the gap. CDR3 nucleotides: TGCGCCAGCAGCCCGGCAGGATCCGGAAACACCATATATTTT. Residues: CASSPAGSGNTIYF.